The source of this TCR beta chain is a study of OX40 agonist ivuxolimab in advanced cancers. About the study: Ivuxolimab, an agonist antibody against OX40 (CD134), was given to patients.

On this clone: Antigen specificity is unknown.

Repertoires were generated with immunoSEQ multiplex PCR, while TCRdb's copy carries only in-frame clones and drops some. The sample lists fewer than 80,000 clones, 85% occurring once. Study-level points and caveats: Specificity for antigen went undetermined in the expanded peripheral T cells.

Trimming pared 0 bases from V and 0 bases from J, leaving 11 bases between. The CDR3 is 17 amino acids. Germline V gene data show CDR1 as SGHAT and CDR2 as FQDESV (reference sequence). This chain joins TRBV11-1 and TRBJ2-2; D is possibly TRBD2 (6 bases). Specimen: CD4+ or CD8+ T cells sorted from blood, collected in a trial of the OX40 agonist ivuxolimab. The source of this sequence is an adult with an advanced solid tumor such as melanoma, head and neck, liver or kidney cancer. DNA for the CDR3: TGTGCCAGCAGCTTAGCGGCTAGCGCATCGAACACCGGGGAGCTGTTTTTT. This gives the protein CASSLAASASNTGELFF.